The clone carrying this T cell receptor (beta chain) was recorded a few times. One entry per CDR3 protein results from TCRdb running MiXCR on the reads. This sample has roughly 180,000 distinct CDR3 sequences, with roughly 15% found just once. The data derive from a study of T cell repertoires in cytomegalovirus infection. About the research overall: Through public TCR beta signatures, both CMV infection and matching HLA type were indicated.

The CDR3 is made up of 13 amino acids. With 1 base removed from V and 5 bases from J, the gap between germline ends came to 6 bases. Looked up from germline, CDR1 is SGHTA and CDR2 is FQGNSA. The TCR was taken from a human donor in good health (CMV status not recorded). Some clones in this sample may be carry-over from other donors' samples. Source material: CD8+ T cells from PBMCs. The J gene is TRBJ1-3, the V gene TRBV7-2; no clear D gene. Written as DNA, the CDR3 is TGTGCCAGCAGCTTAGAGCGTCGAAACACCATATATTTT. It is translated as CASSLERRNTIYF.